In its sample, the clone carrying this TCR beta chain ranks as medium-sized. This entry is derived from a study of OX40 agonist ivuxolimab in advanced cancers. Sequencing was performed with immunoSEQ multiplex PCR; in TCRdb, only in-frame clones are kept and a portion is missing. Seen here are approximately 28,000 clones, about four fifths observed once, and the top ten hold 18%. The CDR3 sequence is 12 residues long. Germline V lookup: CDR1 SGHVS, CDR2 FQNEAQ. Trimming stripped 5 bases from V and 5 bases from J, with 9 bases between. The sequence came from an adult with an advanced solid tumor such as melanoma, head and neck, liver or kidney cancer. Sequenced here: CD4+ or CD8+ T cells sorted from blood, sampled in a trial of the OX40 agonist ivuxolimab. The chain recombines TRBV7-8 with TRBJ2-5; D gene unclear. In nucleotides, the CDR3 is TGTGCCAGCAGCACCGGTACGGAGACCCAGTACTTC. It specifies CASSTGTETQYF. Variable domain in full (rest from reference TRBV7-8 and TRBJ2-5): GAGVSQSPRYKVAKRGQDVALRCDPISGHVSLFWYQQALGQGPEFLTYFQNEAQLDKSGLPSDRFFAERPEGSVSTLKIQRTQQEDSAVYLCASSTGTETQYFGPGTRLLVL.